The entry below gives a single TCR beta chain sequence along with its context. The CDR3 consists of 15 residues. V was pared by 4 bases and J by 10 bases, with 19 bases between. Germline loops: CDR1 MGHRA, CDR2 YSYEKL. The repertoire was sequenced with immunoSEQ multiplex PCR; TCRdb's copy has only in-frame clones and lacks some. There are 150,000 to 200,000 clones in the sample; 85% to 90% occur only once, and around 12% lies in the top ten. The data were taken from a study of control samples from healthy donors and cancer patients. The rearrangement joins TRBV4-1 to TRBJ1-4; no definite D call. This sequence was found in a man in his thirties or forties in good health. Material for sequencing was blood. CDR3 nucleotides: TGCGCCAGCAGCCCAACCTCCCAGGAAACCGGAAAACTGTTTTTT. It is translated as CASSPTSQETGKLFF.